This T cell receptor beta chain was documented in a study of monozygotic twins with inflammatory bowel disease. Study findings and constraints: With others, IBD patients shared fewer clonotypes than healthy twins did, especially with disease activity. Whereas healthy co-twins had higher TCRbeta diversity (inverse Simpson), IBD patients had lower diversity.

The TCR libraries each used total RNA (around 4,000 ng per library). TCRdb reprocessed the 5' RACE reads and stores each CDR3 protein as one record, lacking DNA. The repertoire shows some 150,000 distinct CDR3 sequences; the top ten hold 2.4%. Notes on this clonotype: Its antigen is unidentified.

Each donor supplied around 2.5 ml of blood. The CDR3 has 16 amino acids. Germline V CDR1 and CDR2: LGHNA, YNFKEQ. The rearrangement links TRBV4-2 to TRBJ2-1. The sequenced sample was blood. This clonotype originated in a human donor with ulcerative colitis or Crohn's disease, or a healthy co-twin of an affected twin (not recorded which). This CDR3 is CASSQDQYAFPNEQFF.